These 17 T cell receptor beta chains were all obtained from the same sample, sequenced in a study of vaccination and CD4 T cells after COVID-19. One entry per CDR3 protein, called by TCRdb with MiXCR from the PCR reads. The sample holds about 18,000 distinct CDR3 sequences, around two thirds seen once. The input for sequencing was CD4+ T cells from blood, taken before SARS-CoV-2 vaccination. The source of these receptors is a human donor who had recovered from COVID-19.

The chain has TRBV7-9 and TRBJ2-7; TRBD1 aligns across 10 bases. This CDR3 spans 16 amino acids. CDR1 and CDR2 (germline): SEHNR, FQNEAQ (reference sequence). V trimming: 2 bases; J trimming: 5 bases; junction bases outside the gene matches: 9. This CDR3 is CASSLFLGTGVHEQYF. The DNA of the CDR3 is TGTGCCAGCAGCTTATTTTTGGGGACAGGGGTCCACGAGCAGTACTTC.

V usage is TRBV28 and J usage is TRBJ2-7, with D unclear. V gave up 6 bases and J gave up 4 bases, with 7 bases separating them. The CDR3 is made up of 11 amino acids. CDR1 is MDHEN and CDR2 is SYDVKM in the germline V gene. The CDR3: CASSLTYEQYF. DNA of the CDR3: TGTGCCAGCAGCCTTACTTACGAGCAGTACTTC.

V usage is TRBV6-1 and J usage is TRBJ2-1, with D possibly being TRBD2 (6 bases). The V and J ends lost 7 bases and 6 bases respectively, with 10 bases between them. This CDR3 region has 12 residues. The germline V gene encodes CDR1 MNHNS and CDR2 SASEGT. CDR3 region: CASNRRVNEQFF. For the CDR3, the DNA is TGTGCCAGCAACCGGAGGGTCAATGAGCAGTTCTTC.

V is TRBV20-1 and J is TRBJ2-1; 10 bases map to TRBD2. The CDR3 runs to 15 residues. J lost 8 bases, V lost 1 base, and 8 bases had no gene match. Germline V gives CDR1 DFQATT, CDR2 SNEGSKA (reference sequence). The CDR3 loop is CSARGRSGRADEQFF. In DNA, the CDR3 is TGCAGTGCTAGAGGTAGAAGCGGGAGGGCCGATGAGCAGTTCTTC.

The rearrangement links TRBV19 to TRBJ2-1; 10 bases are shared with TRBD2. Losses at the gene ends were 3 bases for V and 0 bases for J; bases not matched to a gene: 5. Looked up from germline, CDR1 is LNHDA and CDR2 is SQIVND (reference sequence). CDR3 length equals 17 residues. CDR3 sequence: CASSIWTSGFSYNEQFF. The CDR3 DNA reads TGTGCCAGTAGTATCTGGACTAGCGGTTTCTCCTACAATGAGCAGTTCTTC.

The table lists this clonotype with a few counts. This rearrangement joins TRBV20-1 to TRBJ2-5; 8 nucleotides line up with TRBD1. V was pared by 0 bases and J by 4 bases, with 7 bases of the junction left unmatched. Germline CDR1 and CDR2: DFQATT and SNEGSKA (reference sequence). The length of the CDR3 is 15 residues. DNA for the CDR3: TGCAGTGCTAGAGACCTACGACAGGGGACAGAGACCCAGTACTTC. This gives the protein CSARDLRQGTETQYF.

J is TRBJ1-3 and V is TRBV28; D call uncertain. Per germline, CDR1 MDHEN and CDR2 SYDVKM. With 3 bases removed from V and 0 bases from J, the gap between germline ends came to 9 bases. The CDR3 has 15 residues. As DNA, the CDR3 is TGTGCCAGCAGTTTGGTCCGGAGCTCTGGAAACACCATATATTTT. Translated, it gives CASSLVRSSGNTIYF.

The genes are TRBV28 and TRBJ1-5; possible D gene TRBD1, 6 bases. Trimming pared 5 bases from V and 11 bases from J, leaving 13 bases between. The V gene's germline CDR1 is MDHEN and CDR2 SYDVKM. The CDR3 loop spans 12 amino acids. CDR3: CASSQGPQAQHF. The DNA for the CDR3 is TGTGCCAGCAGTCAGGGGCCCCAGGCCCAGCATTTT.

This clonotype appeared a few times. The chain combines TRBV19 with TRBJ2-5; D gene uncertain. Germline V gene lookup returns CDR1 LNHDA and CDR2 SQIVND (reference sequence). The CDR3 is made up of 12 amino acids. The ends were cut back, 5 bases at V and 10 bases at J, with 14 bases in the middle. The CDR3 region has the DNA TGTGCCAGTAGTCCTCTCCACGGAGTCCAGTACTTC. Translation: CASSPLHGVQYF.

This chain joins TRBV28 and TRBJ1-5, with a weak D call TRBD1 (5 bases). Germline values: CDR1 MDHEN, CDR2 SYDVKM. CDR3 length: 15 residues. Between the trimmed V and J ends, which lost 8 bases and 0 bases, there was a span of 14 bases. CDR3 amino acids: CASGGTVYSNQPQHF. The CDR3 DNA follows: TGTGCCAGCGGCGGGACCGTCTATAGCAATCAGCCCCAGCATTTT. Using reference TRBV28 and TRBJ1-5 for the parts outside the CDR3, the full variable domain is DVKVTQSSRYLVKRTGEKVFLECVQDMDHENMFWYRQDPGLGLRLIYFSYDVKMKEKGDIPEGYSVSREKKERFSLILESASTNQTSMYLCASGGTVYSNQPQHFGDGTRLSIL.

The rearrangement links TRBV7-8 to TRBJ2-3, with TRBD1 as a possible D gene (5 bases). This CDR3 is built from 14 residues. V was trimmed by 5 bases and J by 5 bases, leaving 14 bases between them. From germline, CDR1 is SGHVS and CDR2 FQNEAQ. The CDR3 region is CASSEDSAGDTQYF. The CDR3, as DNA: TGTGCCAGCAGCGAAGACAGTGCAGGAGATACGCAGTATTTT.

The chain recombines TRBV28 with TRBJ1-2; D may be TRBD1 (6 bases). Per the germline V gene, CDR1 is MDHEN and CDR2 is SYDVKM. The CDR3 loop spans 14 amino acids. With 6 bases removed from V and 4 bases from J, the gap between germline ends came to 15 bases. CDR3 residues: CASRGGGGFYGYTF. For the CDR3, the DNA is TGTGCCAGCAGGGGAGGGGGGGGCTTCTATGGCTACACCTTC.

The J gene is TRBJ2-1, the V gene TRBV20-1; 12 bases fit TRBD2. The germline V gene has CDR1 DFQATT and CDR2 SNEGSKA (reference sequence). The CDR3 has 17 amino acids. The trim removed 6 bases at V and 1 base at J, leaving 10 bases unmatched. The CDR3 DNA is TGCAGTGCCCGGACTAGCGGGGAGGGATCTTCCTACAATGAGCAGTTCTTC. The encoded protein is CSARTSGEGSSYNEQFF.

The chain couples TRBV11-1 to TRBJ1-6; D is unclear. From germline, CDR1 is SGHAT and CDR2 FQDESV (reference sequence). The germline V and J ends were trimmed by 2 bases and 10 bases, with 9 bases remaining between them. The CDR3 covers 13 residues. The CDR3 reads CASSLLGESPLHF. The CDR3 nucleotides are TGTGCCAGCAGCTTACTCGGGGAGTCACCCCTCCACTTT.

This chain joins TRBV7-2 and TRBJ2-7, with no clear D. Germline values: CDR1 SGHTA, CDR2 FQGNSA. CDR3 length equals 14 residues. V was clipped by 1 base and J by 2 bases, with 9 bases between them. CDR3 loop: CASSLVASTYEQYF. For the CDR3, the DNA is TGTGCCAGCAGCTTAGTAGCCTCGACCTACGAGCAGTACTTC. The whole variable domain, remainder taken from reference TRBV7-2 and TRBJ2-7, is GAGVSQSPSNKVTEKGKDVELRCDPISGHTALYWYRQSLGQGLEFLIYFQGNSAPDKSGLPSDRFSAERTGGSVSTLTIQRTQQEDSAVYLCASSLVASTYEQYFGPGTRLTVT.

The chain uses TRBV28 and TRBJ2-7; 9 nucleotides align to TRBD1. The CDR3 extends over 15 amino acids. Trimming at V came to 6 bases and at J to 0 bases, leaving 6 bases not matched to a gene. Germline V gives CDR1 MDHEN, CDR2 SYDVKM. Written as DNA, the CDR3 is TGTGCCAGCAGACTTGGGACAGGGAGCTCCTACGAGCAGTACTTC. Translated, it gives CASRLGTGSSYEQYF.

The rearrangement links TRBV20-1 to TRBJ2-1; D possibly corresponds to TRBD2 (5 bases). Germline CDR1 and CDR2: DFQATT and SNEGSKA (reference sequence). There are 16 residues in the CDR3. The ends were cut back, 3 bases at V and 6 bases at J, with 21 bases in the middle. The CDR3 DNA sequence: TGCAGTGCTAGTCTTAGGGCTAGCCACCGGTTCAATGAGCAGTTCTTC. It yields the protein CSASLRASHRFNEQFF.